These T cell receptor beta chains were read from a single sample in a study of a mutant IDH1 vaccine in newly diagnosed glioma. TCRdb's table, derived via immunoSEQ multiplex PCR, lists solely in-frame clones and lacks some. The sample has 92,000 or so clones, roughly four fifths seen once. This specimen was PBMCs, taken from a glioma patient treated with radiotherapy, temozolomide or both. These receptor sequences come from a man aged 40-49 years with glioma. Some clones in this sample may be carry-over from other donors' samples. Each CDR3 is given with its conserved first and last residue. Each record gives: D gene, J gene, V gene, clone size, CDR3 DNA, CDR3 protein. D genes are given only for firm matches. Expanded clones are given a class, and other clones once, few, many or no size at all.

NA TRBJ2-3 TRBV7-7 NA TGTGCCAGCAGCTCAGGGTCGGGGGCGGGAGATACGCAGTATTTT CASSSGSGAGDTQYF
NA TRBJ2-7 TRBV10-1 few TGCGCCAGCAGTGACACCTTACCCTACGAGCAGTACTTC CASSDTLPYEQYF
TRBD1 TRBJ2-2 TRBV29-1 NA TGCAGCGTAAAGACAGGGCGAACCGGGGAGCTGTTTTTT CSVKTGRTGELFF
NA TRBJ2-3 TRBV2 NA TGTGCCGGAGGACAGTCAGATACGCAGTATTTT CAGGQSDTQYF
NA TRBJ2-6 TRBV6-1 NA TGTGCCAGCAGGTTAGGGGGGTCCGGGGCCAACGTCCTGACTTTC CASRLGGSGANVLTF
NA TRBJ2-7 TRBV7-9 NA TGTGCCAGCAGCTCCGAATTGCGGCAGTACTTC CASSSELRQYF
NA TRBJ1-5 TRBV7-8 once TGTGCCAGCAGCTCCAGAATCAATCAGCCCCAGCATTTT CASSSRINQPQHF
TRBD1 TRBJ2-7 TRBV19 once TGTGCCAGTAGTAGGGCCGGGACAGGGGCCTTCGAGCAGTACTTC CASSRAGTGAFEQYF
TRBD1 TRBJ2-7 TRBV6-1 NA TGTGCCAGCAGTGGAACAGGGGGCGCGGCCGAGCAGTACTTC CASSGTGGAAEQYF
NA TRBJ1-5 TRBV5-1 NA TGCGCCAGCAGCTTGGGGGCGAATCAGCCCCAGCATTTT CASSLGANQPQHF
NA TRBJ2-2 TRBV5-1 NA TGCGCCAGCAGCTTGGACAGGAACACCGGGGAGCTGTTTTTT CASSLDRNTGELFF
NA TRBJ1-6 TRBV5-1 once TGCGCCAGCAGCTCGGTGACAGAGGTCAATTCACCCCTCCACTTT CASSSVTEVNSPLHF
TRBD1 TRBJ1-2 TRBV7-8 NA TGTGCCAGCAGCTTAGAGGGACAGCTCCAAGGCTACACCTTC CASSLEGQLQGYTF
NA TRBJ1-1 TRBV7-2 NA TGTGCCAGCAGCTTCGACAGACTTACACTGCGAGCTTTCTTT CASSFDRLTLRAFF
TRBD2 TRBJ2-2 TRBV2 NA TGTGCCAGCAGTGGGGCGGGGGGGCGTCTGGGCACCGGGGAGCTGTTTTTT CASSGAGGRLGTGELFF
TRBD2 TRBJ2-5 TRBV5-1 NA TGCGCCAGCAGCTTGGGGTCTAGCGGGGAAGAGACCCAGTACTTC CASSLGSSGEETQYF
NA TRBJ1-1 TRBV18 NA TGTGCCAGCTCACCAGGGCAGAACACTGAAGCTTTCTTT CASSPGQNTEAFF
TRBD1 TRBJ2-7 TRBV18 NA TGTGCCAGCTCACCAAACTCTAGGGACAGCTCCTACGAGCAGTACTTC CASSPNSRDSSYEQYF
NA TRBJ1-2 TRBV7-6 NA TGTGCCAGCAGCTTAGGTAGCATCTATGGCTACACCTTC CASSLGSIYGYTF
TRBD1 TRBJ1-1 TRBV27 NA TGTGCCAGCAGGGCGACAGGGACCGCTGAAGCTTTCTTT CASRATGTAEAFF
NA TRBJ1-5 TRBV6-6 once TGTGCCAGCAGTGGACCGCAGTATAGCAATCAGCCCCAGCATTTT CASSGPQYSNQPQHF
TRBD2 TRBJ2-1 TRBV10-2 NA TGCGCCAGCAGTGAGCAAACTAGCGGGGGGCCGGGTGAGCAGTTCTTC CASSEQTSGGPGEQFF
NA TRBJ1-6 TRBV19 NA TGTGCCAGTACCACGGCTGGATATAATTCACCCCTCCACTTT CASTTAGYNSPLHF
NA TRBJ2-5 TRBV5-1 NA TGCGCCAGCAGCTCGAGTGGGCGAAACCAAGAGACCCAGTACTTC CASSSSGRNQETQYF
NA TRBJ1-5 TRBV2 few TGTGCCAGCAGTGAAAGGCAAGCCTATCAGCCCCAGCATTTT CASSERQAYQPQHF
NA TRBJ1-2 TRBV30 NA TGTGCCTCACGGGACGATTACTATGGCTACACCTTC CASRDDYYGYTF
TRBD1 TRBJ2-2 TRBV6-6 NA TGTGCCAGCAGTCTTCTCGGGACAGGGGCCCCCGGGGAGCTGTTTTTT CASSLLGTGAPGELFF
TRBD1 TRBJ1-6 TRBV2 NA TGTGCCAGCAGTGAGACAGGGGTGTACTCACCCCTCCACTTT CASSETGVYSPLHF
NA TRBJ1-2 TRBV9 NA TGTGCCAGCAGCGAGGGGTTCTATGGCTACACCTTC CASSEGFYGYTF
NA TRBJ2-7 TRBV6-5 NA TGTGCCAGCAGTTACGGAGGGCTAACGTCCTACGAGCAGTACTTC CASSYGGLTSYEQYF
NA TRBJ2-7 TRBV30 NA TGTGCCTGGAGCGCCCGAGCCCCTCCCAGCGAGCAGTACTTC CAWSARAPPSEQYF
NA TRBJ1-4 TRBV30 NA TGTGCCTGGGACGGGGAAAAACTGTTTTTT CAWDGEKLFF
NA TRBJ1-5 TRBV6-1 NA TGTGCCAGCAGTGAGGTAGCAGGGGATCAGCCCCAGCATTTT CASSEVAGDQPQHF
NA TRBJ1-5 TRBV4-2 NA TGTGCCAGCAGCCAAGTAGGTGTTGGTCAGCCCCAGCATTTT CASSQVGVGQPQHF
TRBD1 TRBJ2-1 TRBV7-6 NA TGTGCCAGCAGCTTAGGACAGGGGGCTCACAATGAGCAGTTCTTC CASSLGQGAHNEQFF
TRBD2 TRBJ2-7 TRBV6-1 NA TGTGCCAGCAGAAAACTAGCGGGGGTCGAGCAGTACTTC CASRKLAGVEQYF
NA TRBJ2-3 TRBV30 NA TGTGCCTCCGAATCCAGGGGGGGAACAGATACGCAGTATTTT CASESRGGTDTQYF
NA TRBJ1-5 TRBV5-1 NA TGCGCCAGCAGCTTGGAGGGCAGGCCTCCTCAGCCCCAGCATTTT CASSLEGRPPQPQHF
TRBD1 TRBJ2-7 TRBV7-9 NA TGTGCCAGCAGCTTAACAGGGGCCTACGAGCAGTACTTC CASSLTGAYEQYF
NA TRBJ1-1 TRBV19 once TGTGCCAGTAGTATGTTTTACGGGGGAGCCACTGAAGCTTTCTTT CASSMFYGGATEAFF
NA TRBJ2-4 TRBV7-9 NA TGTGCCAGCAGCTTAGACCCGGGCAAAAACATTCAGTACTTC CASSLDPGKNIQYF
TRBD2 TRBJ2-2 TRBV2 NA TGTGCCAGCAAGAAGAGCGGGGCAAACACCGGGGAGCTGTTTTTT CASKKSGANTGELFF
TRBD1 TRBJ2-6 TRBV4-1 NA TGCGCCAGCAGCCAACTTCCCGGGACAGGCCTCTCTGGGGCCAACGTCCTGACTTTC CASSQLPGTGLSGANVLTF
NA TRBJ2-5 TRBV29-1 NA TGCAGCGCCGTGAGGGCACAAGAGACCCAGTACTTC CSAVRAQETQYF
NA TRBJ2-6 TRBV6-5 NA TGTGCCAGCAGTTACTTCGGGGCTGGGGCCAACGTCCTGACTTTC CASSYFGAGANVLTF
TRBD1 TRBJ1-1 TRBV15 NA TGTGCCACCAGCAGAGGGACAGGGAACACTGAAGCTTTCTTT CATSRGTGNTEAFF